This entry features one TCR beta chain sequence. Reverse transcription of roughly 0.45 to 1 ug RNA used random hexamers. Amplification of TCR beta CDR3 was carried out by immunoSEQ multiplex PCR, which covered 54 Vbeta and 13 Jbeta segments. TCRdb recomputed calls from the immunoSEQ multiplex PCR reads with MiXCR, one row per CDR3 protein. Of about 210,000 distinct CDR3 sequences listed, 95% are singletons. This specimen comes from a study of CD8 T cells in Susac syndrome. The sequence was obtained from a human donor with multiple sclerosis. Sequenced: CD4+ T cells from PBMCs.

This chain's CDR3 is CASSLSGPNEQFF. For the CDR3, the DNA is TGTGCCAGCAGCTTATCGGGGCCAAATGAGCAGTTCTTC. The V and J genes are TRBV7-3 and TRBJ2-1; D may be TRBD1 or TRBD2 (5 bases each). CDR1 and CDR2 (germline): SGHTA, FQGTGA. V was cut by 2 bases and J by 7 bases, with 9 bases left in between. This CDR3 region has 13 residues. The full variable domain, in which reference TRBV7-3 and TRBJ2-1 provide the parts outside the CDR3, is GAGVSQTPSNKVTEKGKYVELRCDPISGHTALYWYRQSLGQGPEFLIYFQGTGAADDSGLPNDRFFAVRPEGSVSTLKIQRTERGDSAVYLCASSLSGPNEQFFGPGTRLTVL.